This TCR beta chain came from a study of OX40 agonist ivuxolimab in advanced cancers. In the study overall: Among those enrolled, mean age was around 55 years (range about 23 to 90) and less than 90% were male.

Measured with immunoSEQ multiplex PCR; TCRdb has only the in-frame clones, and not every one. The repertoire includes some 30,000 clones, 80% to 95% of them detected once, and approximately 9% sits in the top ten. The ends were cut back, 11 bases at V and 1 base at J, with 17 bases in the middle. Per the germline V gene, CDR1 is SNHLY and CDR2 is FYNNEI. CDR3 size: 15 residues. This receptor was taken from an adult with an advanced solid tumor such as melanoma, head and neck, liver or kidney cancer. The sequencing here drew on CD4+ or CD8+ T cells sorted from blood, taken in a trial of the OX40 agonist ivuxolimab. This chain links TRBV2 with TRBJ2-2, with D tentatively TRBD1 (5 bases). CDR3 in DNA: TGTGCCTCCAGAGTGGCAGGGATGAACACCGGGGAGCTGTTTTTT. Residues: CASRVAGMNTGELFF.